These 19 T cell receptor beta chains share one sample of origin, sequenced in a study of OX40 agonist ivuxolimab in advanced cancers. Measured with immunoSEQ multiplex PCR; TCRdb has only the in-frame clones, and not every one. The sample has 73,000 or so clones; 92% are singletons. The sequencing used CD4+ or CD8+ T cells sorted from blood, collected in a trial of the OX40 agonist ivuxolimab. These receptors all stem from an adult with an advanced solid tumor such as melanoma, head and neck, liver or kidney cancer.

The chain joins TRBV2 to TRBJ2-5, with 10 nucleotides matching TRBD2. The CDR3 loop spans 17 amino acids. The junction had 11 bases not matched to a gene; V was cut back by 3 bases and J by 4 bases. Germline CDR1 and CDR2: SNHLY and FYNNEI. In nucleotides, the CDR3 is TGTGCCAGCAGTGACGGGCTAGCGGGGGCCTGGATAGAGACCCAGTACTTC. Translation: CASSDGLAGAWIETQYF.

V gene TRBV7-2 combines with J gene TRBJ2-7, with D tentatively TRBD1 or TRBD2 (6 bases each). Germline V gene sequence: CDR1 SGHTA, CDR2 FQGNSA. Trimming stripped 5 bases from V and 3 bases from J, with 14 bases between. The CDR3 loop spans 14 amino acids. The CDR3 region is CASSPGAPHYEQYF. Here the CDR3 DNA reads TGTGCCAGCAGCCCGGGGGCCCCCCACTACGAGCAGTACTTC.

V is TRBV11-2 and J is TRBJ2-1; 13 bases align to TRBD2. The CDR3 is made up of 15 amino acids. V lost 3 bases to trimming and J lost 7 bases; unmatched junction nucleotides: 3. Germline values: CDR1 SGHAT, CDR2 FQNNGV. The CDR3 DNA sequence: TGTGCCAGCAGCTTGACTAGCGGGGGGATGAATGAGCAGTTCTTC. Translated, it gives CASSLTSGGMNEQFF.

This clone was seen a handful of times. This sequence joins TRBV29-1 and TRBJ1-1, with TRBD1 matching over 9 bases. In germline, CDR1 is SQVTM, CDR2 ANQGSEA. The CDR3 is 15 residues long. The V gene end was trimmed by 7 bases and the J gene end by 0 bases; junction bases not matched to a gene: 9. As DNA, the CDR3 is TGCAGCGGGCTACAGGGGGCGCGTATGAACACTGAAGCTTTCTTT. It translates to CSGLQGARMNTEAFF. Full variable domain (rest looked up from reference TRBV29-1 and TRBJ1-1): SAVISQKPSRDICQRGTSLTIQCQVDSQVTMMFWYRQQPGQSLTLIATANQGSEATYESGFVIDKFPISRPNLTFSTLTVSNMSPEDSSIYLCSGLQGARMNTEAFFGQGTRLTVV.

The rearrangement links TRBV19 to TRBJ2-2; possible D gene TRBD2, 6 bases. Germline assignment: CDR1 LNHDA and CDR2 SQIVND (reference sequence). Trimming stripped 5 bases from V and 4 bases from J, with 8 bases between. This CDR3 contains 13 residues. The CDR3 here is CASSAGPTGELFF. CDR3 coding DNA: TGTGCCAGTAGTGCGGGGCCCACCGGGGAGCTGTTTTTT.

V usage is TRBV7-9 and J usage is TRBJ1-1; no reliable D call. The V end lost 6 bases, the J end lost 0 bases, and 14 bases lay between the germline ends. From germline, CDR1 is SEHNR and CDR2 FQNEAQ (reference sequence). The CDR3 is 15 residues long. The CDR3 is CASRTGDGMNTEAFF. The CDR3 DNA reads as TGTGCCAGCAGGACCGGGGATGGGATGAACACTGAAGCTTTCTTT.

The rearrangement uses TRBV6-5 and TRBJ2-3; TRBD2 might be the D (6 bases). The CDR3 is 15 amino acids. Deletions cut 3 bases from V and 0 bases from J, with 10 bases between. Germline loops: CDR1 MNHEY, CDR2 SVGAGI. The CDR3 loop reads CASSYAGGSTDTQYF. For the CDR3, the DNA is TGTGCCAGCAGTTATGCCGGGGGTAGCACAGATACGCAGTATTTT.

The chain combines TRBV10-2 with TRBJ1-1; TRBD1 agrees at 7 bases. The junction had 6 bases not matched to a gene; V was cut back by 8 bases and J by 3 bases. Germline CDR1 reads WSHSY; CDR2 reads SAAADI. CDR3 length: 13 amino acids. The CDR3 region is CASFNRGYTEAFF. Here the CDR3 DNA reads TGCGCCAGCTTTAACAGGGGTTACACTGAAGCTTTCTTT.

This clone has only one observation. The chain links TRBV7-8 to TRBJ2-5, with D perhaps being TRBD1 or TRBD2 (5 bases each). Germline CDR1 is SGHVS and CDR2 is FQNEAQ. Between the trimmed V and J ends, which lost 1 base and 2 bases, there was a span of 8 bases. The CDR3 consists of 14 residues. CDR3 sequence reads: CASSLGGYQETQYF. The CDR3 DNA reads TGTGCCAGCAGCTTAGGGGGGTATCAAGAGACCCAGTACTTC.

The chain joins TRBV25-1 to TRBJ2-7; D remains unclear. V gave up 3 bases and J gave up 4 bases, with 7 bases separating them. Germline CDR1 reads MGHDK; CDR2 reads SYGVNS. This CDR3 comprises 12 residues. The CDR3 region has the DNA TGTGCCAGCAGTGATCCCCTTTACGAGCAGTACTTC. The encoded protein is CASSDPLYEQYF.

On this clone: The junction and the germline gene differ at one end; a read error may be behind it. The chain links TRBV27 to TRBJ2-2; TRBD2 matches 13 bases. The CDR3 is 12 residues long. From germline, CDR1 is MNHEY and CDR2 SMNVEV (reference sequence). CDR3 region: CATSGGHGELFF. CDR3 nucleotides: TGCGCGACTAGCGGGGGGCACGGGGAGCTGTTTTTT.

V is TRBV5-8 and J is TRBJ2-5; 9 bases fit TRBD1. The CDR3 runs 13 residues. Trimming at V came to 4 bases and at J to 3 bases, leaving 1 base not matched to a gene. The germline V gene encodes CDR1 SGHTS and CDR2 YDEGEE. The CDR3 DNA follows: TGTGCCAGCAGCAGGACAGGGGAAGAGACCCAGTACTTC. This sequence encodes CASSRTGEETQYF.

This chain joins TRBV6-4 and TRBJ1-1; D remains unclear. This CDR3 is built from 14 residues. In germline, CDR1 is MRHNA, CDR2 SNTAGT. Trimming removed 5 bases from V and 3 bases from J, with 13 bases in between. CDR3 in amino acids: CASSPQDWDTEAFF. The DNA for the CDR3 is TGTGCCAGCAGTCCTCAAGATTGGGACACTGAAGCTTTCTTT.

The rearrangement links TRBV29-1 to TRBJ1-5; maybe TRBD1 (5 bases). V gave up 5 bases and J gave up 0 bases, with 11 bases separating them. Germline V gives CDR1 SQVTM, CDR2 ANQGSEA. There are 14 residues in the CDR3. The CDR3 reads CSVLEGLSNQPQHF. CDR3 sequence (DNA): TGCAGCGTTCTCGAGGGGCTTAGCAATCAGCCCCAGCATTTT.

The rearrangement joins TRBV7-7 to TRBJ2-3, with a weak D call TRBD2 (7 bases). V lost 2 bases and J lost 0, with 12 bases in between. Germline CDR1 SSHAT, CDR2 FNYEAQ (reference sequence). The CDR3 extends over 16 amino acids. The CDR3 reads CASSLFAGASTDTQYF. The CDR3 region has the DNA TGTGCCAGCAGCTTATTTGCGGGGGCGAGCACAGATACGCAGTATTTT.

The chain has TRBV13 and TRBJ1-1, with a weak D call TRBD1 (5 bases). Trimming shortened V by 4 bases and J by 4 bases, and 13 bases separated the two germline ends. Germline V gene data show CDR1 as PRHDT and CDR2 as FYEKMQ (reference sequence). The CDR3 runs to 14 residues. CDR3 sequence: CASSSGYGGTEAFF. The CDR3 DNA follows: TGTGCCAGCAGCTCCGGCTATGGGGGCACTGAAGCTTTCTTT. Looking up the rest from reference TRBV13 and TRBJ1-1 gives the full variable domain: AAGVIQSPRHLIKEKRETATLKCYPIPRHDTVYWYQQGPGQDPQFLISFYEKMQSDKGSIPDRFSAQQFSDYHSELNMSSLELGDSALYFCASSSGYGGTEAFFGQGTRLTVV.

V usage is TRBV1 and J usage is TRBJ2-4; TRBD1, as called in the table, went unchecked against the DNA. TRBV1 is recorded as a pseudogene. The CDR3 totals 17 residues. The CDR3 here is CTSSQLETGDTKNIQYF. DNA of the CDR3: TGCACCAGCAGCCAATTAGAGACAGGGGACACCAAAAACATTCAGTACTTC.

V gene TRBV19 combines with J gene TRBJ1-5; 9 nucleotides line up with TRBD1. Trimming removed 3 bases from V and 3 bases from J; junction bases left unmatched: 3. CDR1 LNHDA and CDR2 SQIVND come from the germline V gene (reference sequence). The CDR3 has 15 residues. The CDR3 region is CASSIAQGANQPQHF. Written as DNA, the CDR3 is TGTGCCAGTAGTATCGCACAGGGGGCCAATCAGCCCCAGCATTTT.

The genes are TRBV2 and TRBJ1-6; no clear D gene. Trimming took 1 base from V and 7 from J, leaving 8 bases between them. The length of the CDR3 is 14 residues. The germline gives CDR1 SNHLY, CDR2 FYNNEI. CDR3 nucleotides: TGTGCCAGCAGTGAAGGCCAGTTAAATTCACCCCTCCACTTT. It specifies CASSEGQLNSPLHF.